This is a list of T cell receptor beta chains from one sample in a study of blood T cell repertoires in COVID-19. Only in-frame clones appear in the TCRdb table, and some are missing; sequencing was by immunoSEQ multiplex PCR. The sample yields roughly 230,000 clones, about 86% seen once. The sample comprised peripheral blood. The source is a man aged 35-49 years with active or convalescent COVID-19. Each CDR3 is given with its conserved first and last residue. Fields, in order: V gene, clone size, D gene, J gene, CDR3 protein. The D gene is left open where the match is weak. Where a row states a size, it is once, few, many or the class of an expanded clone; other rows omit it.

TRBV30	NA	NA	TRBJ1-2	CAWSLKQKDGYTF
TRBV6-5	NA	TRBD2	TRBJ2-1	CASSYSRRENRNEQFF
TRBV5-4	many	TRBD1	TRBJ1-2	CASSRDRGPYGYTF
TRBV6-6	NA	NA	TRBJ2-1	CASSYSPSDSEQFF
TRBV4-1	once	NA	TRBJ2-7	CASSQAPGLSSYEQYF
TRBV10-3	NA	TRBD1	TRBJ1-3	CAISESVAQGVGNTIYF
TRBV19	NA	NA	TRBJ2-1	CASSIGGDNEQFF
TRBV6-5	NA	TRBD1	TRBJ2-7	CASSYRDRASYEQYF
TRBV7-9	NA	TRBD1	TRBJ2-2	CASSIRTGRREWITGELFF
TRBV5-1	few	NA	TRBJ2-3	CASRQSMGTDTQYF
TRBV7-9	NA	TRBD2	TRBJ2-5	CASSPAGGLQETQYF
TRBV18	NA	NA	TRBJ1-2	CASSPGEGYGYTF
TRBV12-5	NA	TRBD1	TRBJ2-2	CASGWDSLGLGELFF
TRBV6-1	NA	TRBD1	TRBJ2-7	CASSDDRDRVYEQYF
TRBV5-4	NA	TRBD1	TRBJ1-2	CASSLVGQGGYGYTF
TRBV18	NA	TRBD1	TRBJ1-6	CASSPPSGTAYNSPLHF
TRBV18	once	TRBD1	TRBJ2-5	CASSPGTGGMETQYF
TRBV5-8	NA	NA	TRBJ2-3	CASTSAGGLFLGDTQYF
TRBV10-2	NA	NA	TRBJ1-1	CASSELEMNTEAFF
TRBV18	few	TRBD1	TRBJ1-2	CASSPISGTGRGYTF
TRBV28	NA	TRBD1	TRBJ1-1	CASSPPTGAKMNTEAFF
TRBV6-5	NA	TRBD1	TRBJ1-6	CASSKQGAYNSPLHF
TRBV18	NA	NA	TRBJ1-1	CASSRNQGRVTEAFF
TRBV5-1	NA	TRBD1	TRBJ1-2	CASKPPGTGVLTYGYTF
TRBV24-1	NA	TRBD1	TRBJ1-5	CATSPGQGALSNQPQHF
TRBV15	NA	TRBD1	TRBJ2-1	CATSSPDRDGTGEQFF
TRBV7-8	few	NA	TRBJ1-2	CASSLVASGLLYGYTF
TRBV2	NA	TRBD1	TRBJ1-6	CASSGTGQGNSPLHF
TRBV6-5	NA	NA	TRBJ1-1	CASTVGSWTEAFF
TRBV5-1	NA	TRBD1	TRBJ1-2	CASSTIPYRGLGGYTF
TRBV12-3/TRBV12-4	NA	NA	TRBJ1-1	CASCGPNTEAFF
TRBV2	NA	TRBD2	TRBJ2-7	CASTRPGRGEDEQYF
TRBV24-1	once	NA	TRBJ2-3	CATARAGISTDTQYF
TRBV5-6	NA	NA	TRBJ1-6	CASSFLTTYNSPLHF
TRBV7-3	NA	TRBD2	TRBJ2-5	CASSLRGRAQETQYF
TRBV18	NA	NA	TRBJ1-5	CASSLDGNSNQPQHF
TRBV24-1	NA	NA	TRBJ2-1	CATSSGAIQFF
TRBV5-1	NA	NA	TRBJ1-4	CASSPRVPKNEKLFF
TRBV19	NA	TRBD1	TRBJ2-5	CASSPGTGSETQYF
TRBV4-1	NA	TRBD1	TRBJ1-2	CASSQATGVGYTF
TRBV11-1	NA	NA	TRBJ1-1	CASSLNSYTEAFF
TRBV28	NA	NA	TRBJ1-1	CASSYRTEAFF
TRBV6-2/TRBV6-3	few	NA	TRBJ1-5	CASSSSMAGADQPQHF
TRBV9	many	TRBD2	TRBJ2-5	CASSSGLAGGRYQETQYF
TRBV5-8	NA	TRBD1	TRBJ1-2	CASSTGGWDGYTF
TRBV27	NA	NA	TRBJ1-5	CASRSGAPENQPQHF
TRBV14	NA	TRBD1	TRBJ1-2	CASSPNPGQGGNSGGYTF
TRBV3-1/TRBV3-2	NA	NA	TRBJ1-2	CASSQDNGGPANGYTF
TRBV5-6	once	NA	TRBJ2-5	CASSFLRGKRETQYF
TRBV21-1	NA	NA	TRBJ2-3	CAARGLAGDTDTQYF
TRBV3-1/TRBV3-2	NA	NA	TRBJ1-2	CASSGGIGQRYGYTF
TRBV4-3	NA	NA	TRBJ1-2	CASSQDNGGATGYTF
TRBV5-1	NA	NA	TRBJ1-5	CASSLDGGNNQPQHF
TRBV30	once	NA	TRBJ1-2	CAWTLPGAGYTF
TRBV5-6	NA	TRBD1	TRBJ1-5	CASSRTGGQPQHF
TRBV7-6	NA	TRBD1	TRBJ1-2	CASSSGQGARGYGYTF
TRBV5-1	NA	NA	TRBJ1-2	CASSLSGDGGYTF
TRBV10-3	NA	NA	TRBJ1-1	CAIRVGGENTEAFF
TRBV18	NA	TRBD1	TRBJ1-1	CASSLRDRGLMNTEAFF
TRBV24-1	few	NA	TRBJ1-2	CATSDSGRGDFNYGYTF